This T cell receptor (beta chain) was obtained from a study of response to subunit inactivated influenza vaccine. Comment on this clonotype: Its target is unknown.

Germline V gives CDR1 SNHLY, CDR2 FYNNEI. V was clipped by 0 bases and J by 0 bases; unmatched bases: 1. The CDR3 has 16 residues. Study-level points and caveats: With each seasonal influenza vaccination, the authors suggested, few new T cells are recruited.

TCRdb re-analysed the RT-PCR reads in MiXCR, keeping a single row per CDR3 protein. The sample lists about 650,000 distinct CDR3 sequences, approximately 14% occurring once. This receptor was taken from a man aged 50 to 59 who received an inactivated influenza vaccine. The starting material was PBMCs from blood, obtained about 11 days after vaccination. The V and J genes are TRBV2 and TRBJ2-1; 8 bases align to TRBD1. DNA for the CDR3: TGTGCCAGCAGTGAAGCCAGGGGGCACTCCTACAATGAGCAGTTCTTC. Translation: CASSEARGHSYNEQFF.